The 10 T cell receptor beta chains reported below all come from one sample, sequenced in a study of cytomegalovirus exposure and HLA in healthy donors. The PCR employed 60 Vbeta primers together with 13 Jbeta primers. The assay was immunoSEQ multiplex PCR, and TCRdb's table has in-frame clones only and misses some. The sample has 100,000 to 150,000 clones; 80% to 90% are singletons. Sequenced material: PBMCs. All receptors come from a woman aged 40 to 50 in good health and CMV-seropositive.

The V call is TRBV15, the J call TRBJ1-5; TRBD1 might be the D (5 bases). Germline-derived CDR1 and CDR2 are LNHNV and YYDKDF (reference sequence). The V end lost 5 bases, the J end lost 2 bases, and 13 bases lay between the germline ends. The CDR3 sequence is 15 residues long. For the CDR3, the DNA is TGTGCCACCAGCGGTAGGGTAGGGGGCAATCAGCCCCAGCATTTT. Translating it yields CATSGRVGGNQPQHF.

The CDR3 sequence: CASSLVLAASGTHNEQFF. The CDR3 coding sequence is TGCGCCAGCAGCTTGGTTTTGGCGGCTAGCGGGACCCACAATGAGCAGTTCTTC. V usage is TRBV5-1 and J usage is TRBJ2-1; the match to TRBD2 covers 9 bases. The V segment lost 0 bases and the J segment 5 bases; nucleotides outside the gene matches: 12. Looked up from germline, CDR1 is SGHRS and CDR2 is YFSETQ. The CDR3 has 18 residues. Using reference TRBV5-1 and TRBJ2-1 for the parts outside the CDR3, the full variable domain is KAGVTQTPRYLIKTRGQQVTLSCSPISGHRSVSWYQQTPGQGLQFLFEYFSETQRNKGNFPGRFSGRQFSNSRSEMNVSTLELGDSALYLCASSLVLAASGTHNEQFFGPGTRLTVL.

The chain is built from TRBV6-6 and TRBJ2-7; 12 bases are shared with TRBD2. Germline CDR1 and CDR2: MNHNY and SVGAGI (reference sequence). There are 15 residues in the CDR3. V was clipped by 6 bases and J by 6 bases; unmatched bases: 9. In nucleotides, the CDR3 is TGTGCCAGCAGCCCCGGGACTAGCGGGTTGTTCGAGCAGTACTTC. Translation: CASSPGTSGLFEQYF.

This chain connects TRBV10-1 to TRBJ2-5, with 15 bases that match TRBD2. The J call is in doubt because the DNA end fits TRBJ2-7 better. There are 17 residues in the CDR3. Germline-derived CDR1 and CDR2 are WNHNN and SYGVQD (reference sequence). Here the CDR3 DNA reads TGCGCCAGCAGTGCCGGGACTAGCGGGAGGCCCTCCTACGAGCAGTACTTC. Translating gives CASSAGTSGRPSYEQYF.

The V and J genes are TRBV7-9 and TRBJ2-7; TRBD1 aligns across 10 bases. CDR1 and CDR2 from the germline V gene are SEHNR and FQNEAQ (reference sequence). After removal of 7 bases from V and 3 bases from J, the junction contained 9 bases not matched to a gene. The CDR3 loop spans 15 amino acids. Here the CDR3 reads CASTPTGGLDYEQYF. The CDR3 bases are TGTGCCAGCACGCCGACAGGGGGCTTGGACTACGAGCAGTACTTC.

The gene calls are TRBV10-2 and TRBJ1-1; no firm D call. The CDR3 length is 14 residues. CDR1 is WSHSY, CDR2 SAAADI, per germline. Trimming removed 3 bases from V and 0 bases from J, with 8 bases in between. The CDR3 here is CASSDQVLNTEAFF. The CDR3 DNA is TGCGCCAGCAGTGACCAGGTTCTGAACACTGAAGCTTTCTTT.

The genes are TRBV5-1 and TRBJ2-7; 12 nucleotides agree with TRBD2. Germline V gene lookup returns CDR1 SGHRS and CDR2 YFSETQ. This CDR3 has 15 residues. V was pared by 2 bases and J by 7 bases, with 7 bases of the junction left unmatched. Written as DNA, the CDR3 is TGCGCCAGCAGCTTCCTAGCGGGAGGGCTGGGGGAGCAGTACTTC. Protein product: CASSFLAGGLGEQYF. Full variable domain (missing parts from reference TRBV5-1 and TRBJ2-7): KAGVTQTPRYLIKTRGQQVTLSCSPISGHRSVSWYQQTPGQGLQFLFEYFSETQRNKGNFPGRFSGRQFSNSRSEMNVSTLELGDSALYLCASSFLAGGLGEQYFGPGTRLTVT.

The table lists this clone with a count of one. J is TRBJ2-1 and V is TRBV7-3; tentatively, D is TRBD2 (6 bases). Germline lookup yields CDR1 SGHTA and CDR2 FQGTGA. The V end lost 6 bases, the J end lost 10 bases, and 16 bases lay between the germline ends. The CDR3 runs 13 residues. Written as DNA, the CDR3 is TGTGCCAGCAGTTTTACGGGAGTTGGGGAGCAGTTCTTC. Its translation: CASSFTGVGEQFF. Variable domain in full (rest from reference TRBV7-3 and TRBJ2-1): GAGVSQTPSNKVTEKGKYVELRCDPISGHTALYWYRQSLGQGPEFLIYFQGTGAADDSGLPNDRFFAVRPEGSVSTLKIQRTERGDSAVYLCASSFTGVGEQFFGPGTRLTVL.

V usage is TRBV7-9 and J usage is TRBJ1-1, with D tentatively TRBD1 (5 bases). Germline V gene lookup returns CDR1 SEHNR and CDR2 FQNEAQ (reference sequence). There are 14 residues in the CDR3. V lost 1 base to trimming and J lost 2 bases, with 8 bases between them. The CDR3 reads CASSLVRGNTEAFF. The CDR3 DNA sequence: TGTGCCAGCAGCTTAGTAAGGGGCAACACTGAAGCTTTCTTT.

The V gene is TRBV7-3, the J gene TRBJ1-4; TRBD1 matches at 10 bases. V gave up 4 bases and J gave up 8 bases; unmatched junction bases: 7. This CDR3 has 15 residues. CDR1 is SGHTA, CDR2 FQGTGA, per germline. The CDR3 region has the DNA TGTGCCAGCAGCTCCTCCGGGACAGGGGTCGAAAAACTGTTTTTT. Protein product: CASSSSGTGVEKLFF.